This T cell receptor (beta chain) was sequenced during a study of cytomegalovirus exposure and HLA in healthy donors. Study-wide points: The study carried out a later analysis of TCR beta sequences. It associated 16,951 of them with specific HLA alleles at a false discovery rate of 0.05.

Looked up from germline, CDR1 is SGHVS and CDR2 is FQNEAQ. This CDR3 is built from 14 residues. V lost 3 bases, J lost 7 bases, and 15 bases lay in between. The PCR made use of 60 Vbeta and 13 Jbeta primers. Data came from immunoSEQ multiplex PCR; TCRdb stores just in-frame clones and leaves some out. The sample consists of 150,000 to 200,000 clones, around two thirds of them appearing once. As concerns this clone: Its matching antigen is unknown.

As for the donors, each was a healthy bone marrow donor. The gene calls are TRBV7-8 and TRBJ1-1; D call uncertain. Sequenced input: PBMCs. This TCR came from a man aged 25 to 40 in good health and CMV-seropositive. The CDR3 spells CASSLAGEGSEAFF. CDR3 nucleotides: TGTGCCAGCAGCTTGGCCGGGGAAGGAAGTGAAGCTTTCTTT. Full variable domain (remainder filled in from reference TRBV7-8 and TRBJ1-1): GAGVSQSPRYKVAKRGQDVALRCDPISGHVSLFWYQQALGQGPEFLTYFQNEAQLDKSGLPSDRFFAERPEGSVSTLKIQRTQQEDSAVYLCASSLAGEGSEAFFGQGTRLTVV.